Below, 32 T cell receptor beta chains from the same sample are listed, as sequenced in a study of post-analysis software for immune sequencing data. Regarding the study as a whole: The five TRBV segments detected at higher frequency in patients than in controls included TRBV5-6, TRBV5-1 and TRBV20-1.

Built from TCR beta cDNA, the libraries had unique molecular identifiers in them. TCRdb used MiXCR to reprocess the PCR reads, holding one entry per CDR3 protein. This repertoire shows about 540,000 distinct CDR3 sequences, under 40% found once; its top ten account for about 6%. These TCRs' antigens remain unknown. Sequenced: blood. These receptors all come from a girl aged 2 to 17 with multiple sclerosis.

There are many counts of this clonotype. As DNA, the CDR3 is TGTGCCACCAGCAGAGATCCTCAGGCCCAAGAGACCCAGTACTTC. Amino acids: CATSRDPQAQETQYF. The rearrangement uses TRBV15 and TRBJ2-5; D gene ambiguous. Trimming removed 0 bases at V and 1 base at J, with 9 bases between. Germline V gene lookup returns CDR1 LNHNV and CDR2 YYDKDF (reference sequence). This CDR3 has 15 amino acids.

This chain connects TRBV7-2 to TRBJ2-5; the D call may be TRBD1 or TRBD2 (6 bases each). The germline V gene encodes CDR1 SGHTA and CDR2 FQGNSA. The CDR3 spans 11 residues. Trimming cost V 5 bases and J 13 bases, with 14 bases left between them. CDR3 loop: CASSRTGRGYF. The DNA for the CDR3 is TGTGCCAGCAGCCGCACAGGGCGGGGGTACTTC.

At least ten counts were recorded for this clonotype. This chain joins TRBV29-1 and TRBJ1-2; D gene uncertain. Trimming left V 0 bases short and J 4 bases short, with 3 bases between. This CDR3 contains 11 residues. Germline V gives CDR1 SQVTM, CDR2 ANQGSEA. The CDR3 protein is CSVEEGYGYTF. The CDR3 DNA sequence: TGCAGCGTTGAAGAGGGCTATGGCTACACCTTC.

CDR3 nucleotides: TGTGCCAGCAGCCCAGGTTTCCTGGTAACTGAAGCTTTCTTT. This translates into CASSPGFLVTEAFF. The chain is built from TRBV12-3 or TRBV12-4 and TRBJ1-1; D uncertain. The CDR3 contains 14 residues. V dropped 6 bases and J dropped 5 bases, with 16 bases sitting between them.

This clonotype turned up a few times. The rearrangement uses TRBV20-1 and TRBJ1-5; 7 bases are a match to TRBD1. V dropped 6 bases and J dropped 1; count of bases not matched to a gene: 12. Germline loops: CDR1 DFQATT, CDR2 SNEGSKA (reference sequence). The CDR3 runs 16 residues. In nucleotides, the CDR3 is TGCAGTGCCCCCCCGGCGGGACAGTGGAGCAATCAGCCCCAGCATTTT. It translates to CSAPPAGQWSNQPQHF.

There are a few counts of this clonotype. The gene calls are TRBV12-3 or TRBV12-4 and TRBJ2-1, with D perhaps given as TRBD1 or TRBD2 (7 bases each). The germline V and J ends were trimmed by 6 bases and 7 bases, with 19 bases remaining between them. There are 15 residues in the CDR3. Written as DNA, the CDR3 is TGTGCCAGCAGCCCAGGGGGGGGCTGGGGTAATGAGCAGTTCTTC. Encoded protein: CASSPGGGWGNEQFF.

This clonotype showed up just a few times. This sequence joins TRBV6-5 and TRBJ2-3; 14 bases agree with TRBD2. V was clipped by 5 bases and J by 4 bases; unmatched bases: 11. Germline-derived CDR1 and CDR2 are MNHEY and SVGAGI. The CDR3 is 18 residues long. The CDR3 reads CASSHHGLAGGVADTQYF. The CDR3 DNA follows: TGTGCCAGCAGTCACCACGGACTAGCGGGGGGAGTAGCAGATACGCAGTATTTT.

This clonotype was picked up a small number of times. This chain uses TRBV10-3 with TRBJ2-5; D gene unclear. Deletions cut 1 base from V and 5 bases from J, with 11 bases between. The V gene's germline CDR1 is ENHRY and CDR2 SYGVKD. CDR3 length equals 14 residues. In DNA form, the CDR3 reads TGTGCCATCAGTGAGTGGGGAAAAGAGGAGACCCAGTACTTC. Encoded protein: CAISEWGKEETQYF.

This clonotype has just a few counts. V and J are TRBV24-1 and TRBJ2-5, with 7 nucleotides matching TRBD1. The ends lost 4 bases at V and 3 bases at J; junction bases unmatched: 7. The CDR3 is 15 amino acids. Germline-derived CDR1 and CDR2 are KGHDR and SFDVKD. The CDR3 DNA follows: TGTGCCACCAGTGACCCTGGGACAGCAGAAGAGACCCAGTACTTC. Translation gives CATSDPGTAEETQYF.

This clonotype occurred a few times. The chain links TRBV12-3 or TRBV12-4 to TRBJ1-2; 8 bases are shared with TRBD1. The length of the CDR3 is 15 residues. V was clipped by 4 bases and J by 0 bases; unmatched bases: 4. The CDR3: CASSWTGRPNYGYTF. The CDR3 DNA is TGTGCCAGCAGTTGGACAGGGCGCCCTAACTATGGCTACACCTTC.

This chain uses TRBV29-1 with TRBJ2-1, with TRBD2 matching 14 bases. The CDR3 runs to 13 residues. Trimming cost V 5 bases and J 10 bases; bases outside gene matches: 4. In germline, CDR1 is SQVTM, CDR2 ANQGSEA. The CDR3 spells CSVWGTSGGEQFF. The CDR3 DNA reads as TGCAGCGTTTGGGGGACTAGCGGGGGCGAGCAGTTCTTC.

This chain joins TRBV5-1 and TRBJ2-7; TRBD2 agrees at 13 bases. With 4 bases clipped from V and 0 bases from J, the junction kept 4 bases outside the gene matches. CDR3 length: 16 residues. Germline V gene data show CDR1 as SGHRS and CDR2 as YFSETQ. CDR3 DNA: TGCGCCAGCAGCCCACTAGCGGGGGGGCGCTCCTACGAGCAGTACTTC. Its protein is CASSPLAGGRSYEQYF. Combining the CDR3 with reference TRBV5-1 and TRBJ2-7 gives the whole variable domain KAGVTQTPRYLIKTRGQQVTLSCSPISGHRSVSWYQQTPGQGLQFLFEYFSETQRNKGNFPGRFSGRQFSNSRSEMNVSTLELGDSALYLCASSPLAGGRSYEQYFGPGTRLTVT.

The table lists this clonotype with a few counts. V is TRBV7-9 and J is TRBJ2-6; D might be TRBD1 (5 bases). In germline, CDR1 is SEHNR, CDR2 FQNEAQ (reference sequence). The V end lost 3 bases, the J end lost 0 bases, and 12 bases lay between the germline ends. CDR3 length: 17 residues. For the CDR3, the DNA is TGTGCCAGCAGCTTGGCTGGGGCCAACTCTGGGGCCAACGTCCTGACTTTC. Its protein is CASSLAGANSGANVLTF.

The V gene is TRBV2, the J gene TRBJ2-1, with 8 positions matching TRBD2. The CDR3 spans 13 residues. Trimming removed 4 bases from V and 8 bases from J; junction bases left unmatched: 4. CDR1 SNHLY and CDR2 FYNNEI come from the germline V gene. The CDR3 coding sequence is TGTGCCAGCAGTGTCAACGGGGGGGATGAGCAGTTCTTC. It is translated as CASSVNGGDEQFF.

In its sample, this clonotype was seen a few times. V gene TRBV5-1 combines with J gene TRBJ1-1; D remains unclear. With 2 bases removed from V and 4 bases from J, the gap between germline ends came to 12 bases. The CDR3 extends over 14 amino acids. Germline V gene data show CDR1 as SGHRS and CDR2 as YFSETQ. The DNA for the CDR3 is TGCGCCAGCAGCTTCGGAGGGCGAGGCACTGAAGCTTTCTTT. Residues: CASSFGGRGTEAFF.

For the CDR3, the DNA is TGCGCCAGCAGCCCCGGACTAGCGGGGGGCCGGCGTAGCACAGATACGCAGTATTTT. Encoded protein: CASSPGLAGGRRSTDTQYF. The V and J genes are TRBV5-1 and TRBJ2-3; 14 bases are shared with TRBD2. The germline V gene encodes CDR1 SGHRS and CDR2 YFSETQ. The J segment lost 0 bases and the V segment lost 4 bases, leaving 10 bases of the junction unmatched. This CDR3 has 19 residues.

The CDR3 here is CASSLTGGKNIQYF. CDR3 sequence (DNA): TGTGCCAGCAGTCTGACAGGTGGAAAAAACATTCAGTACTTC. V gene TRBV5-5 combines with J gene TRBJ2-4; D is possibly TRBD1 (6 bases). Trimming shortened V by 5 bases and J by 4 bases, and 13 bases separated the two germline ends. CDR1 and CDR2 (germline): SGHKS, YYEKEE (reference sequence). The CDR3 is 14 residues long.

The rearrangement uses TRBV7-2 and TRBJ2-7; unclear D gene. Germline V gene data show CDR1 as SGHTA and CDR2 as FQGNSA. V was trimmed by 1 base and J by 3 bases, leaving 13 bases between them. The CDR3 is 15 residues long. CDR3 residues: CASSLDPNNYYEQYF. The CDR3 coding sequence is TGTGCCAGCAGCTTAGACCCCAATAACTACTACGAGCAGTACTTC.

This clonotype was detected only a few times. The V call is TRBV11-2, the J call TRBJ2-3, with TRBD2 identical over 7 bases. Germline assignment: CDR1 SGHAT and CDR2 FQNNGV. The CDR3 loop spans 15 amino acids. J gave up 4 bases and V 1 base, and 5 bases lay outside the gene matches. The CDR3 region has the DNA TGTGCCAGCAGCTTAGGGCGGGGGTTTGCAGATACGCAGTATTTT. It specifies CASSLGRGFADTQYF.

The rearrangement uses TRBV7-9 and TRBJ2-5, with D possibly TRBD2 on 6 matching bases. Germline V CDR1 and CDR2: SEHNR, FQNEAQ (reference sequence). This CDR3 spans 17 amino acids. V lost 1 base to trimming and J lost 2 bases, with 17 bases between them. DNA for the CDR3: TGTGCCAGCAGCTTAGGCCGGTCACTAGCCCGTCAAGAGACCCAGTACTTC. It specifies CASSLGRSLARQETQYF.

This clonotype showed up just a few times. The CDR3 bases are TGTGCCAGTACCGTCCGACTAGCGGGGAAAGAGACCCAGTACTTC. This codes for CASTVRLAGKETQYF. The rearrangement uses TRBV19 and TRBJ2-5; TRBD2 agrees at 11 bases. The CDR3 has 15 amino acids. With V trimmed by 7 bases and J by 3 bases, 7 bases remained unmatched. Germline V gene data show CDR1 as LNHDA and CDR2 as SQIVND (reference sequence). The full variable domain, rest sourced from reference TRBV19 and TRBJ2-5, is DGGITQSPKYLFRKEGQNVTLSCEQNLNHDAMYWYRQDPGQGLRLIYYSQIVNDFQKGDIAEGYSVSREKKESFPLTVTSAQKNPTAFYLCASTVRLAGKETQYFGPGTRLLVL.

This clonotype was seen only a few times. This chain joins TRBV7-3 and TRBJ1-2; TRBD1 agrees at 9 bases. There are 16 residues in the CDR3. Losses at the gene ends were 1 base for V and 3 bases for J; bases not matched to a gene: 6. Germline CDR1 and CDR2: SGHTA and FQGTGA. CDR3 loop: CASSLMPGQGDYGYTF. The CDR3 DNA reads as TGTGCCAGCAGCTTAATGCCGGGACAGGGTGACTATGGCTACACCTTC.

The rearrangement joins TRBV6-5 to TRBJ1-2; D gene ambiguous. The CDR3 runs to 12 residues. Trimming took off 6 bases at V and 2 bases at J, with 7 bases between the two ends. Germline CDR1 reads MNHEY; CDR2 reads SVGAGI. The CDR3 coding sequence is TGTGCCAGCAGGAGGGTGAACTATGGCTACACCTTC. Amino acid sequence: CASRRVNYGYTF.

The chain links TRBV10-3 to TRBJ1-2; D is possibly TRBD1 (6 bases). CDR3 length: 15 amino acids. V dropped 6 bases and J dropped 0 bases, with 14 bases sitting between them. Germline V CDR1 and CDR2: ENHRY, SYGVKD. The CDR3, as DNA: TGTGCCATCAGGGGAGGCAGGGGAACTAACTATGGCTACACCTTC. Amino acids: CAIRGGRGTNYGYTF.

This clonotype was counted a few times. The chain carries TRBV7-2 and TRBJ2-5, with 10 bases aligning to TRBD1. Germline lookup yields CDR1 SGHTA and CDR2 FQGNSA. V dropped 7 bases and J dropped 3; count of bases not matched to a gene: 8. There are 15 residues in the CDR3. CDR3 in DNA: TGTGCCAGCAACGACAGGGGGCGCATAGAAGAGACCCAGTACTTC. Translated, it gives CASNDRGRIEETQYF.

Note on this clonotype: Being one base from a much bigger clone, this may be a read error. J is TRBJ2-1 and V is TRBV20-1, with 8 nucleotides matching TRBD2. Germline V gene lookup returns CDR1 DFQATT and CDR2 SNEGSKA (reference sequence). Trimming took 7 bases from V and 5 from J; bases not matched to a gene: 13. There are 15 residues in the CDR3. CDR3 loop: CSGAGAGFAHNEQFF. The DNA for the CDR3 is TGCAGTGGAGCGGGGGCCGGCTTTGCCCACAATGAGCAGTTCTTC.

This clonotype has only a few counts. V gene TRBV7-8 combines with J gene TRBJ1-4, with no clear D. V was clipped by 5 bases and J by 0 bases, with 19 bases between them. The germline V gene encodes CDR1 SGHVS and CDR2 FQNEAQ. This CDR3 is built from 18 residues. The CDR3 DNA sequence: TGTGCCAGCAGCCGACTGGGCCTTACAACCCCAACTAATGAAAAACTGTTTTTT. It yields the protein CASSRLGLTTPTNEKLFF.

The chain links TRBV5-1 to TRBJ2-7, with 7 bases lining up with TRBD1. The assigned J gene may be wrong: the sequence end matches TRBJ2-5 better. This CDR3 has 14 amino acids. Germline values: CDR1 SGHRS, CDR2 YFSETQ. The CDR3 DNA sequence: TGCGCCAGCAGCTTGCCCCAGGGGGAAGAGACCCAGTACTTC. Encoded protein: CASSLPQGEETQYF.

The V and J genes are TRBV5-1 and TRBJ2-1; D possibly corresponds to TRBD1 (6 bases). Per germline, CDR1 SGHRS and CDR2 YFSETQ. Trimming pared 4 bases from V and 8 bases from J, leaving 16 bases between. The CDR3 runs 14 residues. The CDR3 region is CASSSRQVFDEQFF. The CDR3 region has the DNA TGCGCCAGCAGCAGCCGACAGGTTTTTGATGAGCAGTTCTTC.

The V call is TRBV19, the J call TRBJ2-7; 10 nucleotides align to TRBD1. CDR3 length: 14 amino acids. CDR1 and CDR2 from the germline V gene are LNHDA and SQIVND (reference sequence). The V gene end was trimmed by 5 bases and the J gene end by 4 bases; junction bases not matched to a gene: 5. The chain's CDR3 is CASSQGTGEYEQYF. As DNA, the CDR3 is TGTGCCAGTAGTCAAGGGACAGGGGAATACGAGCAGTACTTC. Supplemented by reference TRBV19 and TRBJ2-7, the full variable domain reads DGGITQSPKYLFRKEGQNVTLSCEQNLNHDAMYWYRQDPGQGLRLIYYSQIVNDFQKGDIAEGYSVSREKKESFPLTVTSAQKNPTAFYLCASSQGTGEYEQYFGPGTRLTVT.

This clonotype has more than one count but fewer than ten. This chain links TRBV9 with TRBJ2-7; unclear D gene. CDR1 and CDR2 (germline): SGDLS, YYNGEE. This CDR3 is 15 amino acids long. The V end lost 3 bases, the J end lost 5 bases, and 18 bases lay between the germline ends. Here the CDR3 DNA reads TGTGCCAGCAGCGCAAGCATAGCTTTAAGGAACGAGCAGTACTTC. It translates to CASSASIALRNEQYF.

The V call is TRBV5-1, the J call TRBJ2-1; TRBD1 matches at 8 bases. With 7 bases clipped from V and 3 bases from J, the junction kept 6 bases outside the gene matches. The CDR3 is 14 residues long. CDR1 SGHRS and CDR2 YFSETQ come from the germline V gene. CDR3 DNA sequence: TGCGCCAGCCTCGGAACAGGGGGCTACAATGAGCAGTTCTTC. It codes for CASLGTGGYNEQFF.